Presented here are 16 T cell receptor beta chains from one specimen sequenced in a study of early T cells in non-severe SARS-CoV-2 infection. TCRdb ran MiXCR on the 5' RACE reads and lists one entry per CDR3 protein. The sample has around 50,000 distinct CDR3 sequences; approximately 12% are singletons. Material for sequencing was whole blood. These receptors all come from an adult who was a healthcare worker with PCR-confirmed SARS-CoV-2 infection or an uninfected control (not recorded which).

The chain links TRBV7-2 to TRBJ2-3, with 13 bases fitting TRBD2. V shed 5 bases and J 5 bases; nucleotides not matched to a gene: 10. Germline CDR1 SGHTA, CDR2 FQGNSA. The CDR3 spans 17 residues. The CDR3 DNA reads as TGTGCCAGCAGCACTTCCGGGACTAGCGGGGTTCTAGATACGCAGTATTTT. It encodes CASSTSGTSGVLDTQYF. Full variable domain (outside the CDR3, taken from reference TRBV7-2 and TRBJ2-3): GAGVSQSPSNKVTEKGKDVELRCDPISGHTALYWYRQSLGQGLEFLIYFQGNSAPDKSGLPSDRFSAERTGGSVSTLTIQRTQQEDSAVYLCASSTSGTSGVLDTQYFGPGTRLTVL.

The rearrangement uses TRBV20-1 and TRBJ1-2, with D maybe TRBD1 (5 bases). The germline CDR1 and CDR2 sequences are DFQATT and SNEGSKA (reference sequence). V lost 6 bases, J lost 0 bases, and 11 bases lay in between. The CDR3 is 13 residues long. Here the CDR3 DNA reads TGCAGTGCGGGGGGAGGATCTAACTATGGCTACACCTTC. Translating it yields CSAGGGSNYGYTF.

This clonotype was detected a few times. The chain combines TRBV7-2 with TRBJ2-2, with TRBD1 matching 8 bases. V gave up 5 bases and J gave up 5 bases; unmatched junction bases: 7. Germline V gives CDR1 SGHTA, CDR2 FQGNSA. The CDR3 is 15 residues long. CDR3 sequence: CASSSQGAQTGELFF. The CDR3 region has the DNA TGTGCCAGCAGCAGCCAGGGGGCGCAGACCGGGGAGCTGTTTTTT.

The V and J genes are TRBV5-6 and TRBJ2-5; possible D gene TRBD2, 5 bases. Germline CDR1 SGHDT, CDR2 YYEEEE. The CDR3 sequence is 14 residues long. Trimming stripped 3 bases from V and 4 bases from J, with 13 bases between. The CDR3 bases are TGTGCCAGCAGCTCGACGGGGAGTCCAGAGACCCAGTACTTC. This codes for CASSSTGSPETQYF.

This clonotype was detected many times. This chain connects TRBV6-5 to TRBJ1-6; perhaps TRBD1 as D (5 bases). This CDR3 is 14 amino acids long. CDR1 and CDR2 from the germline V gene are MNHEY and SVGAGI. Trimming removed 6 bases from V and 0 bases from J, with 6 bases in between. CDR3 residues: CASRDSSYNSPLHF. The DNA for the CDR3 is TGTGCCAGCAGAGACAGCTCCTATAATTCACCCCTCCACTTT.

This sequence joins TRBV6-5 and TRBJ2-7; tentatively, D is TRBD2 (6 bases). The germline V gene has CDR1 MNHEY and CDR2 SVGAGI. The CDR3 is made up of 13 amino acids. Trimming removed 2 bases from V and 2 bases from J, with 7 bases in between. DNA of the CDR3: TGTGCCAGCAGTTACAGACTAGCCTACGAGCAGTACTTC. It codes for CASSYRLAYEQYF.

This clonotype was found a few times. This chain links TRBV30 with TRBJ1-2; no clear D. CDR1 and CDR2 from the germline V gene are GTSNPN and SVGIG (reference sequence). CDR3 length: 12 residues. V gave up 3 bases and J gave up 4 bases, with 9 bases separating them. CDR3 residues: CAWRGFSYGYTF. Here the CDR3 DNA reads TGTGCCTGGAGAGGGTTCTCCTATGGCTACACCTTC.

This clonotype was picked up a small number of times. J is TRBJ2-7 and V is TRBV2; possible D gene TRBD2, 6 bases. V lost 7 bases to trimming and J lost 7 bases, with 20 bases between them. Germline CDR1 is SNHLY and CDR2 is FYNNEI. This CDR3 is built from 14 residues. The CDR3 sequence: CASKGLSPFGEQYF. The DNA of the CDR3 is TGTGCCAGCAAGGGACTTTCTCCGTTTGGGGAGCAGTACTTC. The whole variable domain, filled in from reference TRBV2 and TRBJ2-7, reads EPEVTQTPSHQVTQMGQEVILRCVPISNHLYFYWYRQILGQKVEFLVSFYNNEISEKSEIFDDQFSVERPDGSNFTLKIRSTKLEDSAMYFCASKGLSPFGEQYFGPGTRLTVT.

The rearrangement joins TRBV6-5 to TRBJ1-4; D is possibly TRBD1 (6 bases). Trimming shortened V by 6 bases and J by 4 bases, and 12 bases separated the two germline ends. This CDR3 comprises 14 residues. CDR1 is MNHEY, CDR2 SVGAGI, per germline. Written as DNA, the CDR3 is TGTGCCAGCAGCTCACAGGGAAATAATGAAAAACTGTTTTTT. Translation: CASSSQGNNEKLFF.

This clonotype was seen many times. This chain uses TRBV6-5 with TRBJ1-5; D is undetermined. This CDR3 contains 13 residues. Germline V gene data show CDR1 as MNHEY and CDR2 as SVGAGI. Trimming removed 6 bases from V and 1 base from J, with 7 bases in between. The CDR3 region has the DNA TGTGCCAGCAGATTGGCCAGCAATCAGCCCCAGCATTTT. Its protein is CASRLASNQPQHF.

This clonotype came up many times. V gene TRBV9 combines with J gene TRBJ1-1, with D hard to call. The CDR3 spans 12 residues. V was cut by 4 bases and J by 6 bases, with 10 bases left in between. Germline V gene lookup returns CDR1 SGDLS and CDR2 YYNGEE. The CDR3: CASSPPKAEAFF. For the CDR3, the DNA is TGTGCCAGCAGCCCCCCGAAGGCTGAAGCTTTCTTT.

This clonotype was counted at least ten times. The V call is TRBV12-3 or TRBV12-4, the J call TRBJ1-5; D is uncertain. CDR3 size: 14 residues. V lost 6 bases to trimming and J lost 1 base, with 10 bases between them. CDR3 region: CASRYSGSNQPQHF. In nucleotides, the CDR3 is TGTGCCAGCAGGTACTCGGGGAGCAATCAGCCCCAGCATTTT.

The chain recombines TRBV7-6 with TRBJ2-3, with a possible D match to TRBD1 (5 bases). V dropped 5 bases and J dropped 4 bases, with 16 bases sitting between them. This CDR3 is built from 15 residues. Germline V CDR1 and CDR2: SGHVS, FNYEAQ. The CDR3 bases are TGTGCCAGCAGCCTGTGGGGCGCGACCGCAGATACGCAGTATTTT. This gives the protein CASSLWGATADTQYF.

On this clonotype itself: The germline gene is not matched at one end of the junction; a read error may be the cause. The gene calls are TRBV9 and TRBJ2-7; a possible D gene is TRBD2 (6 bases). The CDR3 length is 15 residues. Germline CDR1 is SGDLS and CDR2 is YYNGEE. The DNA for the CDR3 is TGTGCCAGCAGCGCCGCGACGGCGCCGGAGGGCGAGAAGTACTTC. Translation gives CASSAATAPEGEKYF.

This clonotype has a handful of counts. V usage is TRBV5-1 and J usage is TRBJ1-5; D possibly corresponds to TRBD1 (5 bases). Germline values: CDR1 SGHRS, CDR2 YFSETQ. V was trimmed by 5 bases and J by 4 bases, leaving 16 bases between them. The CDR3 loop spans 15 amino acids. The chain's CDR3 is CASRPSTQGNQPQHF. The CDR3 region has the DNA TGCGCCAGCAGGCCCTCGACTCAGGGAAATCAGCCCCAGCATTTT.

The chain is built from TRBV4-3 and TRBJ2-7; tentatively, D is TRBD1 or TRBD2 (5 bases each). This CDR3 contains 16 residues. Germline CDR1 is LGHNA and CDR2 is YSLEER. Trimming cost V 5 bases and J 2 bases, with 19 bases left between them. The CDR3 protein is CASSGEIRDGAYEQYF. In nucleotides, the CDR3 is TGCGCCAGCAGCGGAGAAATCCGGGACGGTGCCTACGAGCAGTACTTC.